A single sample gave rise to the 31 T cell receptor beta chains below, sequenced in a study of identical twins. TCRdb reprocessed the 5' RACE reads via MiXCR and lists one record per CDR3 protein. The sample holds approximately 620,000 distinct CDR3 sequences, around 8.6% seen once. This same sample was also part of a study on yellow fever vaccine responses in identical twins.

Sample: PBMCs. All receptors come from a woman younger than 30 in good health.

J is TRBJ2-3 and V is TRBV20-1; possibly TRBD2 for D (6 bases). The germline V gene encodes CDR1 DFQATT and CDR2 SNEGSKA (reference sequence). This CDR3 has 13 residues. The CDR3 DNA follows: TGCACCATCCCACGCGGGACCACAGATACGCAGTATTTT. This sequence encodes CTIPRGTTDTQYF.

The chain joins TRBV20-1 to TRBJ2-1, with 9 nucleotides matching TRBD1. This CDR3 comprises 14 residues. V shed 6 bases and J 7 bases; nucleotides not matched to a gene: 10. Looked up from germline, CDR1 is DFQATT and CDR2 is SNEGSKA (reference sequence). The CDR3 nucleotides are TGCAGTGCCCCTGGTCCCGGGACAGGGAATGAGCAGTTCTTC. Its translation: CSAPGPGTGNEQFF.

This clonotype was seen ten or more times. The CDR3 DNA is TGCAGCGTGGCCGGACAACCGAACACCGGGGAGCTGTTTTTT. This translates into CSVAGQPNTGELFF. The J gene is TRBJ2-2, the V gene TRBV29-1, with D perhaps matching TRBD1 (5 bases). The CDR3 has 14 residues. Between the trimmed V and J ends, which lost 6 bases and 0 bases, there was a span of 11 bases. Germline lookup yields CDR1 SQVTM and CDR2 ANQGSEA.

The chain combines TRBV4-3 with TRBJ2-3, with TRBD2 identical over 8 bases. Germline-derived CDR1 and CDR2 are LGHNA and YSLEER. With V trimmed by 0 bases and J by 0 bases, 8 bases remained unmatched. The CDR3 is made up of 18 amino acids. CDR3: CASSQDLARLASTDTQYF. CDR3 sequence (DNA): TGCGCCAGCAGCCAAGATCTTGCGCGACTAGCGAGCACAGATACGCAGTATTTT.

This clonotype was found a few times. J is TRBJ2-3 and V is TRBV20-1; perhaps TRBD2 as D (6 bases). The CDR3 consists of 14 residues. Trimming stripped 1 base from V and 2 bases from J, with 10 bases between. Germline CDR1 reads DFQATT; CDR2 reads SNEGSKA (reference sequence). The CDR3 DNA follows: TGCAGTGCTAGAGTGTCGGGAGCCACAGATACGCAGTATTTT. Encoded protein: CSARVSGATDTQYF.

This clonotype was found a few times. The chain combines TRBV12-3 or TRBV12-4 with TRBJ1-2, with 8 bases matching TRBD1. With V trimmed by 3 bases and J by 8 bases, 2 bases remained unmatched. The CDR3 runs 12 residues. The CDR3 sequence is CASSFRTGGYTF. The CDR3 DNA sequence: TGTGCCAGCAGTTTCCGGACAGGGGGCTACACCTTC.

This chain links TRBV5-1 with TRBJ2-6; tentative D call: TRBD2 (6 bases). Germline assignment: CDR1 SGHRS and CDR2 YFSETQ. Trimming shortened V by 0 bases and J by 0 bases, and 25 bases separated the two germline ends. The CDR3 runs to 22 residues. The DNA of the CDR3 is TGCGCCAGCAGCTTGGCTTTCTCGGCAAGGGCTAGCGCTGACTCTGGGGCCAACGTCCTGACTTTC. The encoded protein is CASSLAFSARASADSGANVLTF.

The V call is TRBV20-1, the J call TRBJ2-6; unclear D gene. This CDR3 contains 15 residues. Germline CDR1 is DFQATT and CDR2 is SNEGSKA (reference sequence). V shed 4 bases and J shed 0 bases, with 10 bases lying between them. In DNA form, the CDR3 reads TGCAGTGCTACTTCTCTGATCTCTGGGGCCAACGTCCTGACTTTC. It yields the protein CSATSLISGANVLTF.

This clonotype was counted a few times. The chain joins TRBV7-9 to TRBJ1-6; D call uncertain. The germline CDR1 and CDR2 sequences are SEHNR and FQNEAQ (reference sequence). V was trimmed by 4 bases and J by 7 bases, leaving 11 bases between them. The CDR3 runs 14 residues. CDR3 sequence reads: CASSSQSSNSPLHF. The CDR3 coding sequence is TGTGCCAGCAGCTCCCAGTCATCCAATTCACCCCTCCACTTT.

This clonotype was detected a few times. V usage is TRBV21-1 and J usage is TRBJ2-7; the table names TRBD1, a call not compared with the DNA. TRBV21-1 is an annotated pseudogene. CDR3 length: 17 amino acids. The CDR3 protein is CASSPRWETGGNYEQYF. The DNA for the CDR3 is TGTGCCAGCAGCCCCCGTTGGGAGACAGGGGGCAACTACGAGCAGTACTTC.

This clonotype was picked up many times. The gene calls are TRBV6-1 and TRBJ2-7, with D tentatively TRBD1 or TRBD2 (5 bases each). The CDR3 spans 13 residues. Trimming took 6 bases from V and 2 from J, leaving 11 bases between them. Per the germline V gene, CDR1 is MNHNS and CDR2 is SASEGT. CDR3 sequence: CASSQPGPYEQYF. CDR3 nucleotides: TGTGCCAGCAGCCAACCGGGACCCTACGAGCAGTACTTC.

The sample holds a few counts of this clonotype. The genes are TRBV7-9 and TRBJ1-2; 7 nucleotides agree with TRBD1. The CDR3 runs to 14 residues. V dropped 3 bases and J dropped 5; count of bases not matched to a gene: 6. CDR1 is SEHNR and CDR2 is FQNEAQ in the germline V gene (reference sequence). CDR3 region: CASSFSGQLYGYTF. CDR3 sequence (DNA): TGTGCCAGCAGCTTTTCGGGACAGCTTTATGGCTACACCTTC.

This clonotype has a handful of counts. V is TRBV20-1 and J is TRBJ1-2, with D unresolved. This CDR3 has 15 amino acids. The V and J ends lost 0 bases and 7 bases respectively, with 18 bases between them. CDR1 and CDR2 from the germline V gene are DFQATT and SNEGSKA (reference sequence). CDR3 amino acids: CSARDLSPGFTGYTF. CDR3 in DNA: TGCAGTGCTAGAGATCTGTCTCCGGGCTTTACTGGCTACACCTTC.

There are a few counts of this clonotype. The chain employs TRBV5-1 and TRBJ2-7; TRBD2 might be the D (6 bases). This CDR3 is 13 amino acids long. Germline CDR1 is SGHRS and CDR2 is YFSETQ. The V end was cut by 4 bases, the J end by 7 bases, with 15 bases between. The CDR3 DNA sequence: TGCGCCAGCAGCGTAGCGGCTCTGAGGGAGCAGTACTTC. Translation gives CASSVAALREQYF.

This clonotype was counted a few times. The chain couples TRBV2 to TRBJ2-3; tentative D call: TRBD1 (5 bases). CDR3 length: 15 residues. The V end was cut by 2 bases, the J end by 1 base, with 10 bases between. Germline V gene lookup returns CDR1 SNHLY and CDR2 FYNNEI. The CDR3 reads CASSEQGLGTDTQYF. The CDR3 nucleotides read TGTGCCAGCAGTGAACAGGGCTTAGGCACAGATACGCAGTATTTT.

The chain employs TRBV6-2 or TRBV6-3 and TRBJ1-2; D gene unclear. CDR3 length: 15 residues. CDR1 MNHEY and CDR2 SVGEGT come from the germline V gene. The V end was cut by 6 bases, the J end by 7 bases, with 21 bases between. CDR3 DNA: TGTGCCAGCAGCCAACGACCTCTGACGTTCCTTGGCTACACCTTC. Protein sequence: CASSQRPLTFLGYTF.

The table lists this clonotype with a few counts. The chain combines TRBV6-2 or TRBV6-3 with TRBJ1-1, with D possibly being TRBD1 (5 bases). Per the germline V gene, CDR1 is MNHEY and CDR2 is SVGEGT. The ends were cut back, 4 bases at V and 0 bases at J, with 12 bases in the middle. There are 15 residues in the CDR3. The CDR3 loop is CASSFAGPMNTEAFF. The CDR3, as DNA: TGTGCCAGCAGTTTTGCAGGGCCCATGAACACTGAAGCTTTCTTT.

The CDR3 DNA follows: TGTGCCAGCTCACCGCAGACGACCGGGGAGCTGTTTTTT. Its translation is CASSPQTTGELFF. The V and J genes are TRBV18 and TRBJ2-2, with no clear D. The V gene lost 3 bases and the J gene lost 5 bases, with 7 bases spanning the gap. Germline CDR1 reads KGHSH; CDR2 reads LQKENI. The length of the CDR3 is 13 residues.

In its sample, this clonotype was seen a few times. This chain uses TRBV30 with TRBJ2-1; 8 bases are shared with TRBD2. Trimming took 3 bases from V and 2 from J; bases not matched to a gene: 15. The CDR3 contains 18 residues. Per the germline V gene, CDR1 is GTSNPN and CDR2 is SVGIG (reference sequence). This CDR3 is CAWRRGEMGLVPYNEQFF. The DNA for the CDR3 is TGTGCCTGGAGAAGGGGGGAGATGGGACTAGTACCCTACAATGAGCAGTTCTTC.

This clonotype was seen more than once but under ten times. The genes are TRBV7-9 and TRBJ1-2; no clear D gene. CDR3 length: 15 residues. Germline CDR1 SEHNR, CDR2 FQNEAQ (reference sequence). Trimming took off 0 bases at V and 5 bases at J, with 13 bases between the two ends. The CDR3 protein is CASSLALEAQYGYTF. CDR3 bases: TGTGCCAGCAGCTTAGCCTTAGAAGCCCAATATGGCTACACCTTC.

The CDR3 loop is CASIFPGTSKADTQYF. Written as DNA, the CDR3 is TGTGCCAGCATTTTCCCCGGGACTAGCAAGGCAGATACGCAGTATTTT. The chain links TRBV12-3 or TRBV12-4 to TRBJ2-3; TRBD2 aligns across 9 bases. The V and J ends lost 7 bases and 4 bases, in that order; junction bases with no gene match: 12. This CDR3 region has 16 residues.

V and J are TRBV4-2 and TRBJ2-5, with TRBD2 as a possible D gene (7 bases). Trimming cost V 1 base and J 4 bases, with 16 bases left between them. This CDR3 region has 16 residues. Germline CDR1 is LGHNA and CDR2 is YNFKEQ. CDR3 residues: CASSQVGGGRLETQYF. The CDR3 bases are TGTGCCAGCAGCCAAGTTGGGGGGGGGCGTTTAGAGACCCAGTACTTC.

This clonotype was seen ten or more times. The chain is built from TRBV11-2 and TRBJ2-3; 7 bases map to TRBD1. Germline CDR1 is SGHAT and CDR2 is FQNNGV. After removal of 5 bases from V and 9 bases from J, the junction contained 14 bases not matched to a gene. This CDR3 region has 15 residues. The CDR3 DNA reads as TGTGCCAGCAGCCTAAGTAAAGGGACAGTTGGGACGCAGTATTTT. This encodes CASSLSKGTVGTQYF.

The chain is built from TRBV5-6 and TRBJ1-4; D is uncertain. The CDR3 has 15 residues. Germline CDR1 reads SGHDT; CDR2 reads YYEEEE. V was pared by 3 bases and J by 5 bases, with 14 bases between. The CDR3 sequence: CASSSGVRWNEKLFF. The CDR3, as DNA: TGTGCCAGCAGCTCTGGTGTCCGTTGGAATGAAAAACTGTTTTTT.

This clonotype was counted between two and nine times. This rearrangement joins TRBV6-1 to TRBJ1-1; 7 bases are shared with TRBD1. V lost 7 bases and J lost 1; bases outside the gene matches: 6. The CDR3 covers 14 residues. Germline lookup yields CDR1 MNHNS and CDR2 SASEGT. CDR3 nucleotide sequence: TGTGCCAGCATCAACCGGGACAGGAACACTGAAGCTTTCTTT. It translates to CASINRDRNTEAFF.

This clonotype has a handful of counts. This chain links TRBV20-1 with TRBJ2-1; 9 positions match TRBD2. CDR1 is DFQATT and CDR2 is SNEGSKA in the germline V gene (reference sequence). J was trimmed by 4 bases and V by 6 bases; bases with no gene match: 10. The CDR3 length is 15 residues. CDR3 region: CSATQLAGIYNEQFF. The CDR3 coding sequence is TGCAGTGCAACTCAGCTAGCGGGGATATACAATGAGCAGTTCTTC.

The DNA for the CDR3 is TGTGCCAGCAGCCCCGACAGGAACACGCAGTATTTT. Translating gives CASSPDRNTQYF. V usage is TRBV7-2 and J usage is TRBJ2-3; possible D gene TRBD1, 6 bases. CDR3 size: 12 residues. Germline V gene sequence: CDR1 SGHTA, CDR2 FQGNSA. With 5 bases removed from V and 9 bases from J, the gap between germline ends came to 12 bases.

Only a few counts were recorded for this clonotype. The V call is TRBV20-1, the J call TRBJ2-4; D is possibly TRBD1 or TRBD2 (5 bases each). The CDR3 has 12 residues. Germline V lookup: CDR1 DFQATT, CDR2 SNEGSKA (reference sequence). V gave up 8 bases and J gave up 6 bases, with 14 bases separating them. CDR3 DNA sequence: TGCAGTCCCACGGGACCCTCAAACATTCAGTACTTC. This encodes CSPTGPSNIQYF.

The genes are TRBV11-3 and TRBJ2-1; TRBD2 matches at 8 bases. This CDR3 contains 14 residues. V trimming: 0 bases; J trimming: 9 bases; junction bases outside the gene matches: 4. Germline V CDR1 and CDR2: SGHNT, YENEEA. The CDR3 protein is CASSLDLAGFEQFF. CDR3 nucleotides: TGTGCCAGCAGCTTAGATCTAGCGGGTTTTGAGCAGTTCTTC.

This chain joins TRBV6-2 or TRBV6-3 and TRBJ2-2; 10 bases are a match to TRBD2. CDR1 is MNHEY, CDR2 SVGEGT, per germline. The CDR3 is made up of 15 amino acids. The J segment lost 5 bases and the V segment lost 2 bases, leaving 2 bases of the junction unmatched. CDR3 loop: CASSYRGLATGELFF. CDR3 bases: TGTGCCAGCAGTTACAGGGGACTAGCGACCGGGGAGCTGTTTTTT.

V gene TRBV4-1 combines with J gene TRBJ2-5, with 9 bases matching TRBD2. The CDR3 contains 16 residues. V shed 3 bases and J 2 bases; nucleotides not matched to a gene: 7. The germline V gene has CDR1 MGHRA and CDR2 YSYEKL. CDR3 bases: TGCGCCAGCAGCCACACCCCGGGACTAGCTCAAGAGACCCAGTACTTC. It yields the protein CASSHTPGLAQETQYF.